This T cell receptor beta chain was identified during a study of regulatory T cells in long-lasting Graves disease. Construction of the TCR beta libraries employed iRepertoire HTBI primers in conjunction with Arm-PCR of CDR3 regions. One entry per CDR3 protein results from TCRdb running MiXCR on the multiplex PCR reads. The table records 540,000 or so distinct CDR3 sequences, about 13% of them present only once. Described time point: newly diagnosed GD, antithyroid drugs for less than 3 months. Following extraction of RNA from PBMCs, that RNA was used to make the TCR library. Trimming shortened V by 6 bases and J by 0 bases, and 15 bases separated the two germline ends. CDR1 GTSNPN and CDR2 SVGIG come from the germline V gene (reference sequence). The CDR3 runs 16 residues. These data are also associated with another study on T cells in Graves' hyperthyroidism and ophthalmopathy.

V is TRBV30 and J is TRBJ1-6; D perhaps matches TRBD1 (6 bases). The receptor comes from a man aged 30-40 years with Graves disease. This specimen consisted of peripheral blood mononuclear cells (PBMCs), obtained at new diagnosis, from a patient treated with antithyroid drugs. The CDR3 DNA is TGTGCCTGTGCGACAGGCCCTAACTCCTATAATTCACCCCTCCACTTT. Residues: CACATGPNSYNSPLHF.